This T cell receptor beta chain appears in the sequencing data of a study of blood T cell repertoires in COVID-19. Overall study context: From T cells, B-cell-depleted T cells, or PBMCs came the material, which was cDNA or gDNA.

In Seattle, patients joined the study during active infection and were tracked longitudinally. This CDR3 comprises 15 residues. Germline CDR1 KGHSH, CDR2 LQKENI. Deletions cut 3 bases from V and 0 bases from J, with 11 bases between. Clones were sequenced by immunoSEQ multiplex PCR, and TCRdb holds only the in-frame ones, with some missing. The data hold under 450,000 clones, with 80% to 90% observed a single time. The V call is TRBV18, the J call TRBJ1-1; D remains unclear. The specimen sequenced was peripheral blood. The source of this sequence is a woman in her fifties or sixties with COVID-19, enrolled during active disease. The CDR3 protein is CASSPSGPMNTEAFF. In nucleotides, the CDR3 is TGTGCCAGCTCACCCTCAGGCCCCATGAACACTGAAGCTTTCTTT.